This T cell receptor beta chain was identified during a study of shared clonotypes between healthy human individuals. Across the whole study: Three plates were used per donor for CD4 naive, three for CD4 memory, two for CD8 naive and one for CD8 memory.

V lost 8 bases to trimming and J lost 3 bases, with 12 bases between them. This CDR3 is 13 amino acids long. Germline V lookup: CDR1 WNHNN, CDR2 SYGVQD (reference sequence). Method: immunoSEQ multiplex PCR; TCRdb's copy keeps in-frame clones and lacks some. The sample comprises 2 million or so clones, roughly 94% of which are singletons, and more than 0.1% rests with the top ten. This TCR was sampled from a man aged 18-30 years in good health. The specimen was naive CD4+ T cells sorted from blood. Subset here: CD45RA+ positively selected. This chain links TRBV10-1 with TRBJ2-3, with D possibly TRBD1 on 6 matching bases. This CDR3 is CASGTGLTDTQYF. The CDR3 nucleotides read TGCGCCAGCGGAACAGGGTTAACAGATACGCAGTATTTT.